This passage covers 30 T cell receptor beta chains from one sample sequenced in a study of CD8 T cells in ankylosing spondylitis. TCRdb ran MiXCR on the 5' RACE reads and lists one entry per CDR3 protein. The sample yields approximately 220,000 distinct CDR3 sequences, more than 9% seen once. The sequenced material came from blood, either unsorted or a sorted T cell fraction (not recorded which). Source of these receptors: a male donor with ankylosing spondylitis or in good health (not recorded which).

Only a few counts were recorded for this clonotype. J is TRBJ2-5 and V is TRBV25-1; 11 bases line up with TRBD2. CDR3 length equals 15 residues. Per germline, CDR1 MGHDK and CDR2 SYGVNS. The ends lost 4 bases at V and 4 bases at J; junction bases unmatched: 5. The chain's CDR3 is CASSVGSGGAETQYF. The CDR3 coding sequence is TGTGCCAGCAGTGTAGGTAGCGGGGGGGCAGAGACCCAGTACTTC.

This clonotype was counted ten times or more. The chain employs TRBV20-1 and TRBJ2-7, with D perhaps being TRBD1 or TRBD2 (6 bases each). Germline V gives CDR1 DFQATT, CDR2 SNEGSKA (reference sequence). V lost 0 bases and J 7 bases, leaving 13 bases between the germline ends. The CDR3 loop spans 13 amino acids. The CDR3 spells CSARDRRGSEQYF. In nucleotides, the CDR3 is TGCAGTGCTAGAGATCGGAGGGGGAGTGAGCAGTACTTC.

This clonotype was seen ten or more times. The chain has TRBV12-3 or TRBV12-4 and TRBJ2-2, with no clear D. The CDR3 spans 13 residues. Trimming shortened V by 11 bases and J by 6 bases, and 16 bases separated the two germline ends. CDR3 amino acids: CAVQQFVPGELFF. In DNA, the CDR3 is TGTGCCGTCCAGCAGTTTGTTCCCGGGGAGCTGTTTTTT.

The CDR3 DNA sequence: TGCAGCGCAGAGGGCGTGGATCTCTCTGGGGCCAACGTCCTGACTTTC. Translating it yields CSAEGVDLSGANVLTF. The V gene is TRBV29-1, the J gene TRBJ2-6; tentatively, D is TRBD2 (5 bases). Germline V gives CDR1 SQVTM, CDR2 ANQGSEA. This CDR3 is 16 amino acids long. The V and J ends lost 7 bases and 0 bases respectively, with 16 bases between them.

This clonotype was seen many times. The chain recombines TRBV5-1 with TRBJ1-4; 8 positions agree with TRBD1. Germline V lookup: CDR1 SGHRS, CDR2 YFSETQ. With V trimmed by 0 bases and J by 5 bases, 0 bases remained unmatched. The CDR3 contains 14 residues. CDR3: CASSLAGGNEKLFF. The CDR3 DNA reads as TGCGCCAGCAGCTTGGCAGGGGGCAATGAAAAACTGTTTTTT.

With regard to this clonotype: Given a much more abundant clone one base away, this may be a read error. CDR3 nucleotides: TGCGCCAGAAGCTTGGTACGGGATCCTTACGAGCAGTACTTC. Translating gives CARSLVRDPYEQYF. The rearrangement uses TRBV5-1 and TRBJ2-7, with a possible D match to TRBD2 (5 bases). This CDR3 is 14 amino acids long. CDR1 is SGHRS and CDR2 is YFSETQ in the germline V gene.

This clonotype was found many times. The chain links TRBV7-2 to TRBJ2-5, with 10 nucleotides matching TRBD2. V was clipped by 0 bases and J by 5 bases; unmatched bases: 12. CDR3 length equals 18 residues. Germline CDR1 is SGHTA and CDR2 is FQGNSA. The CDR3 DNA reads as TGTGCCAGCAGCTTAGCGATGGGAGCGGGGGGGCCCGGGGAGACCCAGTACTTC. Translation gives CASSLAMGAGGPGETQYF.

This clonotype was seen at least ten times. This chain uses TRBV5-1 with TRBJ2-5; D gene unclear. The germline V gene has CDR1 SGHRS and CDR2 YFSETQ. The CDR3 runs 15 residues. With 0 bases removed from V and 5 bases from J, the gap between germline ends came to 14 bases. CDR3 DNA: TGCGCCAGCAGCTTGGCTCCCTCTCTCCAGGAGACCCAGTACTTC. Its protein is CASSLAPSLQETQYF.

This clonotype came up many times. V gene TRBV27 combines with J gene TRBJ1-5; D gene unclear. The CDR3 consists of 14 residues. CDR1 and CDR2 (germline): MNHEY, SMNVEV (reference sequence). Trimming removed 0 bases from V and 1 base from J, with 4 bases in between. CDR3 residues: CASSLSRSNQPQHF. The CDR3 DNA is TGTGCCAGCAGTTTATCGAGGAGCAATCAGCCCCAGCATTTT.

At least ten counts were recorded for this clonotype. V is TRBV12-3 or TRBV12-4 and J is TRBJ1-6, with 7 bases lining up with TRBD1. The CDR3 has 13 residues. V shed 4 bases and J 10 bases; nucleotides not matched to a gene: 4. The CDR3 is CASSSLQGSPLHF. The CDR3 DNA reads TGTGCCAGCAGTTCCTTACAGGGGTCACCCCTCCACTTT.

The chain employs TRBV7-2 and TRBJ1-4; D is ambiguous. The length of the CDR3 is 13 residues. Trimming removed 5 bases from V and 0 bases from J, with 4 bases in between. Germline V CDR1 and CDR2: SGHTA, FQGNSA. The CDR3 is CASSQPTNEKLFF. DNA of the CDR3: TGTGCCAGCAGCCAACCAACTAATGAAAAACTGTTTTTT. Full variable domain (missing parts from reference TRBV7-2 and TRBJ1-4): GAGVSQSPSNKVTEKGKDVELRCDPISGHTALYWYRQSLGQGLEFLIYFQGNSAPDKSGLPSDRFSAERTGGSVSTLTIQRTQQEDSAVYLCASSQPTNEKLFFGSGTQLSVL.

This clonotype has more than one count but fewer than ten. The gene calls are TRBV12-3 or TRBV12-4 and TRBJ2-5; 13 bases fit TRBD2. The CDR3 covers 15 residues. The V gene end was trimmed by 4 bases and the J gene end by 4 bases; junction bases not matched to a gene: 3. The chain's CDR3 is CASSYRTSGGETQYF. The DNA for the CDR3 is TGTGCCAGCAGTTACAGGACTAGCGGGGGAGAGACCCAGTACTTC.

This clonotype was recorded a few times. The chain links TRBV15 to TRBJ2-1, with D possibly being TRBD2 (6 bases). V was clipped by 1 base and J by 9 bases, with 25 bases between them. This CDR3 spans 18 amino acids. Germline lookup yields CDR1 LNHNV and CDR2 YYDKDF (reference sequence). The CDR3, as DNA: TGTGCCACCAGCAGAGCTGGAGGGCGACACATGCCTAGGGGTGAGCAGTTCTTC. Translating gives CATSRAGGRHMPRGEQFF.

The chain joins TRBV20-1 to TRBJ2-2, with D hard to call. This CDR3 is built from 14 residues. The V end lost 5 bases, the J end lost 1 base, and 11 bases lay between the germline ends. Germline loops: CDR1 DFQATT, CDR2 SNEGSKA (reference sequence). CDR3 sequence reads: CSALIQMNTGELFF. DNA for the CDR3: TGCAGTGCTCTAATCCAAATGAACACCGGGGAGCTGTTTTTT.

This clonotype was recorded at least ten times. This rearrangement joins TRBV20-1 to TRBJ2-5, with 10 positions matching TRBD2. Looked up from germline, CDR1 is DFQATT and CDR2 is SNEGSKA (reference sequence). V dropped 6 bases and J dropped 4; count of bases not matched to a gene: 8. The CDR3 is made up of 14 amino acids. CDR3 coding DNA: TGCAGTGCCCTGAATAGCGGGGGGCTAGAGACCCAGTACTTC. Its protein product is CSALNSGGLETQYF.

In its sample, this clonotype was seen many times. The gene calls are TRBV14 and TRBJ1-1; D remains ambiguous. Trimming pared 1 base from V and 3 bases from J, leaving 3 bases between. Germline V gene lookup returns CDR1 SGHDN and CDR2 FVKESK. The CDR3 covers 12 residues. CDR3 in amino acids: CASSQAHTEAFF. The CDR3 coding sequence is TGTGCCAGCAGCCAAGCACACACTGAAGCTTTCTTT.

This clonotype occurred many times. This rearrangement joins TRBV28 to TRBJ2-7, with 9 positions matching TRBD1. The CDR3 extends over 13 amino acids. Germline V gene data show CDR1 as MDHEN and CDR2 as SYDVKM. The junction had 10 bases not matched to a gene; V was cut back by 10 bases and J by 6 bases. The CDR3 coding sequence is TGTGCCACCGGGGGGACAGGGCTCCGCGAGCAGTACTTC. Translating it yields CATGGTGLREQYF.

This clonotype appeared many times. The rearrangement joins TRBV20-1 to TRBJ2-5; 8 bases are shared with TRBD2. V gave up 5 bases and J gave up 1 base; unmatched junction bases: 3. CDR3 length: 13 residues. Germline V lookup: CDR1 DFQATT, CDR2 SNEGSKA (reference sequence). The CDR3 nucleotides read TGCAGTGCTGTAGCGGGGCTCCAAGAGACCCAGTACTTC. Translated: CSAVAGLQETQYF.

This clonotype came up many times. The chain uses TRBV5-8 and TRBJ1-1; weak D call: TRBD1 (6 bases). The CDR3 has 12 residues. Trimming shortened V by 0 bases and J by 9 bases, and 9 bases separated the two germline ends. Germline loops: CDR1 SGHTS, CDR2 YDEGEE. DNA for the CDR3: TGTGCCAGCAGCTTGGAAACAGGGCAAGCTTTCTTT. It yields the protein CASSLETGQAFF.

The table lists this clonotype with a few counts. This sequence joins TRBV27 and TRBJ2-7; TRBD1 aligns across 7 bases. This CDR3 comprises 13 residues. Trimming removed 6 bases from V and 3 bases from J; junction bases left unmatched: 5. Looked up from germline, CDR1 is MNHEY and CDR2 is SMNVEV (reference sequence). The CDR3 coding sequence is TGTGCCAGCAGGGGACAGCTCTACTACGAGCAGTACTTC. Its translation: CASRGQLYYEQYF.

In its sample, this clonotype was seen a few times. The chain recombines TRBV12-3 or TRBV12-4 with TRBJ1-5; D perhaps matches TRBD1 (6 bases). The ends were cut back, 6 bases at V and 2 bases at J, with 23 bases in the middle. CDR3 size: 18 residues. CDR3 DNA: TGTGCCAGCAGCGGTCAACAGGGACGGGTCAGTGGCAATCAGCCCCAGCATTTT. It translates to CASSGQQGRVSGNQPQHF.

The V and J genes are TRBV9 and TRBJ2-1; perhaps TRBD2 as D (7 bases). The CDR3 runs 16 residues. With 4 bases removed from V and 4 bases from J, the gap between germline ends came to 18 bases. Germline V gene sequence: CDR1 SGDLS, CDR2 YYNGEE. The CDR3 is CASSPTGRGPYNEQFF. CDR3 in DNA: TGTGCCAGCAGCCCCACGGGGCGGGGGCCTTACAATGAGCAGTTCTTC. Looking up the rest from reference TRBV9 and TRBJ2-1 gives the full variable domain: DSGVTQTPKHLITATGQRVTLRCSPRSGDLSVYWYQQSLDQGLQFLIQYYNGEERAKGNILERFSAQQFPDLHSELNLSSLELGDSALYFCASSPTGRGPYNEQFFGPGTRLTVL.

This clonotype was seen ten or more times. J is TRBJ1-3 and V is TRBV5-1; no definite D call. This CDR3 has 13 amino acids. Germline loops: CDR1 SGHRS, CDR2 YFSETQ. The V and J ends lost 2 bases and 0 bases respectively, with 3 bases between them. The CDR3 DNA reads TGCGCCAGCAGCTTAAACTCTGGAAACACCATATATTTT. Its translation: CASSLNSGNTIYF.

This clonotype appeared many times. The chain recombines TRBV7-6 with TRBJ1-4; 9 bases fit TRBD1. This CDR3 is 14 amino acids long. The J segment lost 7 bases and the V segment lost 4 bases, leaving 4 bases of the junction unmatched. Germline CDR1 reads SGHVS; CDR2 reads FNYEAQ. Written as DNA, the CDR3 is TGTGCCAGCAGCTGGGACAGGGTTGGTGAAAAACTGTTTTTT. It encodes CASSWDRVGEKLFF. The whole variable domain, remainder taken from reference TRBV7-6 and TRBJ1-4, is GAGVSQSPRYKVTKRGQDVALRCDPISGHVSLYWYRQALGQGPEFLTYFNYEAQQDKSGLPNDRFSAERPEGSISTLTIQRTEQRDSAMYRCASSWDRVGEKLFFGSGTQLSVL.

This clonotype was counted between two and nine times. The chain carries TRBV29-1 and TRBJ2-3; 7 bases are a match to TRBD2. Trimming took 1 base from V and 5 from J; bases not matched to a gene: 3. Germline lookup yields CDR1 SQVTM and CDR2 ANQGSEA. The CDR3 sequence is 13 residues long. The CDR3 here is CSVEAAGRDTQYF. The CDR3 bases are TGCAGCGTTGAAGCAGCGGGGCGAGATACGCAGTATTTT.

This clonotype turned up a few times. CDR3 in amino acids: CASSFGTGEDTQYF. The CDR3 DNA is TGTGCCAGCAGCTTTGGGACAGGGGAAGATACGCAGTATTTT. The chain combines TRBV5-8 with TRBJ2-3; TRBD1 matches at 10 bases. The CDR3 runs 14 residues. The V gene end was trimmed by 2 bases and the J gene end by 5 bases; junction bases not matched to a gene: 2. CDR1 and CDR2 (germline): SGHTS, YDEGEE.

This clonotype appeared a single time. This could be a read error, since a much larger clone is one nucleotide away. V gene TRBV10-3 combines with J gene TRBJ1-1; 8 nucleotides align to TRBD1. The ends lost 10 bases at V and 0 bases at J; junction bases unmatched: 10. The CDR3 is made up of 15 amino acids. Germline values: CDR1 ENHRY, CDR2 SYGVKD. The CDR3, as DNA: TGTGCCAACAGGGATCCGACAGGGGTGAACACTGAAGCTTTCTTT. This gives the protein CANRDPTGVNTEAFF.

This clonotype was seen a handful of times. This sequence joins TRBV12-5 and TRBJ2-5; D is unresolved. The germline V and J ends were trimmed by 5 bases and 5 bases, with 18 bases remaining between them. The CDR3 sequence is 15 residues long. Germline assignment: CDR1 LGHNT and CDR2 FRNRAP. In DNA form, the CDR3 reads TGTGCTAGTGGTCCCTCGCCAGAGAGTAGGGAGACCCAGTACTTC. Its translation is CASGPSPESRETQYF. The whole variable domain, filled in from reference TRBV12-5 and TRBJ2-5, reads DARVTQTPRHKVTEMGQEVTMRCQPILGHNTVFWYRQTMMQGLELLAYFRNRAPLDDSGMPKDRFSAEMPDATLATLKIQPSEPRDSAVYFCASGPSPESRETQYFGPGTRLLVL.

This clonotype was observed many times. The V call is TRBV5-1, the J call TRBJ2-1, with D perhaps matching TRBD1 (5 bases). Germline V lookup: CDR1 SGHRS, CDR2 YFSETQ. The CDR3 has 13 residues. Trimming pared 2 bases from V and 4 bases from J, leaving 7 bases between. The CDR3 region has the DNA TGCGCCAGCAGCTTTAGGGGTTACAATGAGCAGTTCTTC. It translates to CASSFRGYNEQFF.

This clonotype was recorded many times. The CDR3 sequence: CASSRFRVTSNEQFF. The CDR3 DNA is TGTGCCAGCAGCCGATTCAGGGTCACTTCCAATGAGCAGTTCTTC. The gene calls are TRBV5-6 and TRBJ2-1; D perhaps matches TRBD1 (5 bases). The germline V gene encodes CDR1 SGHDT and CDR2 YYEEEE. The CDR3 has 15 amino acids. Trimming took 4 bases from V and 6 from J, leaving 17 bases between them.